These 27 T cell receptor beta chains came from one sample sequenced in a study of T cell responses to AZD1222 COVID-19 vaccine. Profiling relied on immunoSEQ multiplex PCR, and the TCRdb table lists in-frame clones only, not all of them. The sample consists of 95,000 to 150,000 clones, about 88% of them appearing once. Sample: peripheral blood, taken 28 days after the second AZD1222 dose. The receptors stem from an adult who received the AZD1222 COVID-19 vaccine.

V usage is TRBV9 and J usage is TRBJ2-6; TRBD1 matches at 8 bases. Germline trimming cut 4 bases from V and 0 bases from J; bases unmatched to any gene: 9. CDR3 length: 18 amino acids. Germline V gene data show CDR1 as SGDLS and CDR2 as YYNGEE. The chain's CDR3 is CASSQTGGIVSGANVLTF. The CDR3 region has the DNA TGTGCCAGCAGCCAAACAGGGGGAATAGTCTCTGGGGCCAACGTCCTGACTTTC.

This chain links TRBV11-3 with TRBJ1-6; TRBD1 is a possible D gene (6 bases). This CDR3 contains 13 residues. V lost 8 bases to trimming and J lost 5 bases, with 10 bases between them. Germline V gives CDR1 SGHNT, CDR2 YENEEA. The CDR3 region is CASRQADNSPLHF. The CDR3 nucleotides are TGTGCCAGCCGACAGGCCGATAATTCACCCCTCCACTTT.

The chain employs TRBV4-1 and TRBJ2-5, with 10 bases lining up with TRBD2. J was trimmed by 11 bases and V by 3 bases; bases with no gene match: 6. CDR1 is MGHRA, CDR2 YSYEKL, per germline. The CDR3 is 13 amino acids. CDR3 amino acids: CASSQASGGPQYF. The CDR3 region has the DNA TGCGCCAGCAGCCAGGCTAGCGGGGGCCCTCAGTACTTC.

The chain is built from TRBV12-3 or TRBV12-4 and TRBJ2-7; D gene unclear. Deletions cut 6 bases from V and 0 bases from J, with 9 bases between. CDR3 size: 13 residues. Here the CDR3 DNA reads TGTGCCAGCAGACGGGCAAACTCCTACGAGCAGTACTTC. Amino acid sequence: CASRRANSYEQYF.

V and J are TRBV30 and TRBJ2-1, with D perhaps matching TRBD2 (5 bases). Between the trimmed V and J ends, which lost 1 base and 1 base, there was a span of 8 bases. The CDR3 covers 14 residues. CDR1 and CDR2 (germline): GTSNPN, SVGIG (reference sequence). The CDR3 nucleotides are TGTGCCTGGAGTGGGAGAGGGTCCTACAATGAGCAGTTCTTC. Its translation is CAWSGRGSYNEQFF.

The CDR3 here is CASSVGLPAGETQYF. CDR3 in DNA: TGTGCCAGCAGCGTAGGACTACCCGCGGGAGAGACCCAGTACTTC. The chain is built from TRBV9 and TRBJ2-5, with a tentative D call TRBD2 (5 bases). Germline V lookup: CDR1 SGDLS, CDR2 YYNGEE. The CDR3 length is 15 residues. V dropped 0 bases and J dropped 4 bases, with 13 bases sitting between them.

This clone turned up a few times. The genes are TRBV5-6 and TRBJ1-2; TRBD1 aligns across 9 bases. The CDR3 covers 16 residues. Germline-derived CDR1 and CDR2 are SGHDT and YYEEEE. V was pared by 4 bases and J by 4 bases, with 11 bases of the junction left unmatched. The CDR3 is CASSPDRGRSVYGYTF. Here the CDR3 DNA reads TGTGCCAGCAGCCCCGACAGGGGGAGGTCGGTCTATGGCTACACCTTC.

This chain connects TRBV2 to TRBJ1-1; no firm D call. The V gene lost 4 bases and the J gene lost 0 bases, with 9 bases spanning the gap. The germline gives CDR1 SNHLY, CDR2 FYNNEI. CDR3 length: 14 residues. CDR3 bases: TGTGCCAGCAGTGTGAGGGAACTGAACACTGAAGCTTTCTTT. It specifies CASSVRELNTEAFF.

CDR3 nucleotide sequence: TGTGCCAGCACCCTGGGTCGCGGAGATACGCAGTATTTT. It yields the protein CASTLGRGDTQYF. This rearrangement joins TRBV6-5 to TRBJ2-3, with no clear D. Trimming left V 7 bases short and J 5 bases short, with 13 bases between. The germline V gene has CDR1 MNHEY and CDR2 SVGAGI. The CDR3 totals 13 residues.

V and J are TRBV7-9 and TRBJ2-5; the D gene is possibly TRBD1 (5 bases). The CDR3 loop spans 14 amino acids. Trimming cost V 5 bases and J 1 base, with 11 bases left between them. Looked up from germline, CDR1 is SEHNR and CDR2 is FQNEAQ (reference sequence). This CDR3 reads CASSAGQIQETQYF. CDR3 sequence (DNA): TGTGCCAGCAGCGCTGGACAAATCCAAGAGACCCAGTACTTC.

This chain uses TRBV11-1 with TRBJ2-7, with TRBD2 matching 8 bases. Germline CDR1 is SGHAT and CDR2 is FQDESV (reference sequence). The V segment lost 4 bases and the J segment 3 bases; nucleotides outside the gene matches: 8. The CDR3 length is 15 residues. In DNA form, the CDR3 reads TGTGCCAGCAGCTCGGGGGGGCGCATGTACTACGAGCAGTACTTC. Amino acid sequence: CASSSGGRMYYEQYF.

This chain uses TRBV3-1 (or the pseudogene TRBV3-2) with TRBJ2-1, with 14 bases that match TRBD2. The trim removed 7 bases at V and 3 bases at J, leaving 5 bases unmatched. Germline V lookup: CDR1 LGHDT, CDR2 YNNKEL (reference sequence). The length of the CDR3 is 16 residues. The CDR3 is CASNRLAGGLYNEQFF. The DNA of the CDR3 is TGTGCCAGCAACAGACTAGCGGGGGGGCTCTACAATGAGCAGTTCTTC.

The chain recombines TRBV27 with TRBJ2-3, with 12 nucleotides matching TRBD1. Trimming cost V 6 bases and J 4 bases; bases outside gene matches: 5. This CDR3 spans 15 amino acids. Germline CDR1 MNHEY, CDR2 SMNVEV (reference sequence). CDR3 sequence: CASSPRDRGPDTQYF. The CDR3 nucleotides read TGTGCCAGCAGCCCACGGGACAGGGGGCCAGATACGCAGTATTTT.

The V and J genes are TRBV6-2 or TRBV6-3 and TRBJ1-5; no clear D gene. The germline V and J ends were trimmed by 6 bases and 0 bases, with 12 bases remaining between them. This CDR3 has 15 residues. Germline values: CDR1 MNHEY, CDR2 SVGEGT. The CDR3 DNA follows: TGTGCCAGCAGCCGCGAAACCTATAGCAATCAGCCCCAGCATTTT. Its translation is CASSRETYSNQPQHF.

The gene calls are TRBV3-1 (or the pseudogene TRBV3-2) and TRBJ2-6; D remains ambiguous. Germline lookup yields CDR1 LGHDT and CDR2 YNNKEL (reference sequence). V lost 1 base to trimming and J lost 2 bases, with 6 bases between them. The CDR3 length is 15 residues. CDR3 bases: TGTGCCAGCAGCCAAGGGGTGACTGGGGCCAACGTCCTGACTTTC. This sequence encodes CASSQGVTGANVLTF.

The genes are TRBV5-1 and TRBJ1-3, with D uncertain. The CDR3 is made up of 14 amino acids. V shed 2 bases and J shed 4 bases, with 10 bases lying between them. Germline CDR1 SGHRS, CDR2 YFSETQ. The CDR3: CASSFNQYGNTIYF. The CDR3 nucleotides are TGCGCCAGCAGCTTCAACCAATACGGAAACACCATATATTTT.

This clone came up many times. This rearrangement joins TRBV10-2 to TRBJ1-1; D is perhaps TRBD1 (5 bases). CDR1 and CDR2 from the germline V gene are WSHSY and SAAADI. The germline V and J ends were trimmed by 8 bases and 5 bases, with 12 bases remaining between them. The CDR3 contains 12 residues. For the CDR3, the DNA is TGCGCCAGCGCCGGGACGGTGACTGAAGCTTTCTTT. It encodes CASAGTVTEAFF.

The chain recombines TRBV19 with TRBJ1-1; D is possibly TRBD1 (6 bases). Germline CDR1 is LNHDA and CDR2 is SQIVND (reference sequence). This CDR3 contains 12 residues. Between the trimmed V and J ends, which lost 8 bases and 9 bases, there was a span of 16 bases. The CDR3 is CASEQGWGQAFF. The DNA for the CDR3 is TGTGCCAGTGAACAGGGTTGGGGTCAAGCTTTCTTT.

The chain joins TRBV2 to TRBJ2-2, with D maybe TRBD2 (6 bases). The germline CDR1 and CDR2 sequences are SNHLY and FYNNEI. V lost 11 bases, J lost 3 bases, and 10 bases lay in between. This CDR3 has 12 residues. The CDR3 reads CACGKDTGELFF. As DNA, the CDR3 is TGTGCCTGCGGGAAGGACACCGGGGAGCTGTTTTTT.

The CDR3 region is CASSLSEPYEQYF. The CDR3 DNA reads as TGTGCCAGCAGTTTATCTGAACCCTACGAGCAGTACTTC. The chain recombines TRBV27 with TRBJ2-7; D gene ambiguous. CDR1 MNHEY and CDR2 SMNVEV come from the germline V gene (reference sequence). The CDR3 has 13 residues. Trimming took off 0 bases at V and 2 bases at J, with 5 bases between the two ends.

This chain joins TRBV3-1 (or the pseudogene TRBV3-2) and TRBJ2-7; D ambiguous. The CDR3 covers 14 residues. CDR1 is LGHDT, CDR2 YNNKEL, per germline (reference sequence). V was cut by 5 bases and J by 4 bases, with 15 bases left in between. The CDR3 coding sequence is TGTGCCAGCAGCTTGGAGAGCACGGGTTACGAGCAGTACTTC. The encoded protein is CASSLESTGYEQYF.

The chain joins TRBV11-3 to TRBJ2-5; the D is unclear. Germline CDR1 is SGHNT and CDR2 is YENEEA. The CDR3 length is 14 residues. Trimming removed 5 bases from V and 3 bases from J, with 13 bases in between. The CDR3 DNA follows: TGTGCCAGCAGCCCGCGGATTAGTAAAGAGACCCAGTACTTC. Translated, it gives CASSPRISKETQYF.

V and J are TRBV5-1 and TRBJ2-3, with D hard to call. This CDR3 comprises 11 residues. Trimming removed 0 bases from V and 5 bases from J, with 1 base in between. Per the germline V gene, CDR1 is SGHRS and CDR2 is YFSETQ. CDR3 in DNA: TGCGCCAGCAGCTTGGTAGATACGCAGTATTTT. Protein sequence: CASSLVDTQYF.

The J gene is TRBJ1-2, the V gene TRBV5-4; maybe TRBD1 (5 bases). This CDR3 has 14 residues. V was shortened by 2 bases and J by 1 base, with 9 bases between the two germline ends. Germline V lookup: CDR1 SGHNT, CDR2 YYREEE (reference sequence). CDR3 DNA sequence: TGTGCCAGCAGCTTTGGGGGGGGTAACTATGGCTACACCTTC. Its translation is CASSFGGGNYGYTF. The full variable domain, rest sourced from reference TRBV5-4 and TRBJ1-2, is ETGVTQSPTHLIKTRGQQVTLRCSSQSGHNTVSWYQQALGQGPQFIFQYYREEENGRGNFPPRFSGLQFPNYSSELNVNALELDDSALYLCASSFGGGNYGYTFGSGTRLTVV.

The chain couples TRBV19 to TRBJ1-5; D is undetermined. V lost 6 bases, J lost 4 bases, and 10 bases lay in between. This CDR3 contains 13 residues. Germline CDR1 LNHDA, CDR2 SQIVND (reference sequence). Here the CDR3 DNA reads TGTGCCAGTAGCTACCGAACAAATCAGCCCCAGCATTTT. This sequence encodes CASSYRTNQPQHF.

This rearrangement joins TRBV6-5 to TRBJ1-1, with 8 positions matching TRBD1. Germline-derived CDR1 and CDR2 are MNHEY and SVGAGI. J lost 4 bases, V lost 6 bases, and 7 bases had no gene match. CDR3 size: 14 residues. CDR3: CASSRNRGSTEAFF. The CDR3 nucleotides are TGTGCCAGCAGCCGAAACAGGGGGAGCACTGAAGCTTTCTTT.

The chain combines TRBV2 with TRBJ2-7; 7 bases line up with TRBD1. The junction had 9 bases not matched to a gene; V was cut back by 8 bases and J by 2 bases. Germline values: CDR1 SNHLY, CDR2 FYNNEI. There are 14 residues in the CDR3. CDR3 coding DNA: TGTGCCAGCCAGCTCCTGGGACAGACCTACGAGCAGTACTTC. Amino acids: CASQLLGQTYEQYF.